The source of this T cell receptor beta chain is a study of blood T cell repertoires in COVID-19. Germline assignment: CDR1 SGDLS and CDR2 YYNGEE. The germline V and J ends were trimmed by 4 bases and 6 bases, with 16 bases remaining between them. The length of the CDR3 is 14 residues. Authors' analysis steps: Estimation of nucleated cell counts was performed using reference gene primer amplification. Profiling relied on immunoSEQ multiplex PCR, and the TCRdb table lists in-frame clones only, not all of them. From that table come the V and J calls and clone size; the DNA was used to work out D and trimming. This sample has 650,000 to 800,000 clones, with more than 80% found just once.

The chain has TRBV9 and TRBJ1-2; D is possibly TRBD1 (6 bases). The sequence was obtained from a woman aged 18 to 35 with acute or convalescent COVID-19. Sequencing input: peripheral blood. The CDR3 sequence: CASSSSGGPDGYTF. The CDR3, as DNA: TGTGCCAGCAGCTCCAGCGGGGGGCCCGATGGCTACACCTTC.